This TCR beta chain is from a study of T cell responses to AZD1222 COVID-19 vaccine. Study-level findings and limits: No repertoire was sampled before or during the peak T cell response, only after it. The span of vaccine-associated CD4 TCRs extended across spike, with dominance at 160-218 and 743-854. Donors were largely white British and mainly female; clonal diversity was possibly underestimated.

Trimming left V 5 bases short and J 1 base short, with 17 bases between. Germline assignment: CDR1 SGHTA and CDR2 FQGTGA. There are 16 residues in the CDR3. Concerning this clone: The antigen is not known.

TCRdb's table, derived via immunoSEQ multiplex PCR, lists solely in-frame clones and lacks some. The sample has more than 140,000 clones; around 88% are singletons. The TCR sequence derives from an adult in good health. The sample here was peripheral blood, taken on day 0 of MenACWY control vaccination. The chain links TRBV7-3 to TRBJ1-1, with D unresolved. The CDR3 sequence is CASSPGRLPPNTEAFF. In DNA, the CDR3 is TGTGCCAGCAGCCCCGGACGGTTGCCTCCGAACACTGAAGCTTTCTTT.